Reported below is one TCR beta chain. Other nucleotide sequences from this sample produce the same CDR3. This sample was taken from a study of blood T cell repertoires in COVID-19. The protocol was immunoSEQ multiplex PCR, while the TCRdb copy is restricted to in-frame clones and leaves out a portion. The profile shows 170,000 or so clones, roughly 88% of them singletons. Sequenced sample: PBMCs or T cells enriched from blood (not recorded which). This sequence was found in a woman in her forties or fifties who had recovered from COVID-19.

CDR3 nucleotide sequence: TGTGCCAGCACCCCTACCAGACAGGGCGCTGAAGCTTTCTTT. Protein sequence: CASTPTRQGAEAFF. The chain joins TRBV7-2 to TRBJ1-1; 7 positions match TRBD1. This CDR3 is built from 14 residues. CDR1 is SGHTA, CDR2 FQGNSA, per germline. Germline trimming cut 7 bases from V and 6 bases from J; bases unmatched to any gene: 11.